The rows below give T cell receptor beta chains drawn from one sample of a study of T cell clonotyping in hematopoietic cell transplantation. The table came from immunoSEQ multiplex PCR; TCRdb's copy has only in-frame clones and leaves some out. This table has about 41,000 clones, less than 85% appearing once. Here the sequenced sample was peripheral blood mononuclear cells, taken before stem cell transplant. These receptors were obtained from a man between 60 and 75 years old with acute myeloid leukemia. Some clones in this sample may be carry-over from other donors' samples. Both conserved end residues are part of each CDR3. Each record gives: J gene, D gene, V gene, clone size, CDR3 DNA, CDR3 protein. D genes are given only for firm matches. Clone sizes are given selectively: once, few, many, or a class where the clone is expanded.

j_call: TRBJ2-7
d_call: NA
v_call: TRBV4-3
clone_size: NA
cdr3_nt: TGCGCCAGCAGCCAAGACGAGGGAGAGTACGAGCAGTACTTC
cdr3_aa: CASSQDEGEYEQYF

j_call: TRBJ2-3
d_call: NA
v_call: TRBV7-6
clone_size: NA
cdr3_nt: TGTGCCAGCAGCAATCAAGGTTACGATACGCAGTATTTT
cdr3_aa: CASSNQGYDTQYF

j_call: TRBJ2-2
d_call: NA
v_call: TRBV11-3
clone_size: NA
cdr3_nt: TGTGCCAGCAGCTTAAGGGCTACCGGGGAGCTGTTTTTT
cdr3_aa: CASSLRATGELFF

j_call: TRBJ1-4
d_call: TRBD1
v_call: TRBV4-3
clone_size: NA
cdr3_nt: TGCGCCAGCAGCCAGCCGGGACAGGGGGTCGGAAAACTGTTTTTT
cdr3_aa: CASSQPGQGVGKLFF

j_call: TRBJ1-2
d_call: NA
v_call: TRBV28
clone_size: NA
cdr3_nt: TGTGCCAGCAGTTCTCGGATGCTAAGCCCCCTCACCTTC
cdr3_aa: CASSSRMLSPLTF

j_call: TRBJ2-2
d_call: NA
v_call: TRBV19
clone_size: NA
cdr3_nt: TGTGCCAGTAGTAAACAGGACACAAACACCGGGGAGCTGTTTTTT
cdr3_aa: CASSKQDTNTGELFF

j_call: TRBJ2-5
d_call: TRBD1
v_call: TRBV28
clone_size: NA
cdr3_nt: TGTGCCAGCACCCACCCGAGGGTACAGGGGGAAGAGACCCAGTACTTC
cdr3_aa: CASTHPRVQGEETQYF

j_call: TRBJ2-1
d_call: TRBD2
v_call: TRBV6-4
clone_size: NA
cdr3_nt: TGTGCCAGCAGCCCTAGCGGAATCTACAATGAGCAGTTCTTC
cdr3_aa: CASSPSGIYNEQFF

j_call: TRBJ1-3
d_call: NA
v_call: TRBV28
clone_size: NA
cdr3_nt: TGTGCCAGCAGTTTAGATCAGGGCGGCTCTGGAAACACCATATATTTT
cdr3_aa: CASSLDQGGSGNTIYF

j_call: TRBJ2-7
d_call: TRBD1
v_call: TRBV13
clone_size: NA
cdr3_nt: TGTGCCAGCACCCCGATCGACAGGGGGCCTCAGGACTTC
cdr3_aa: CASTPIDRGPQDF

j_call: TRBJ1-6
d_call: NA
v_call: TRBV7-3
clone_size: NA
cdr3_nt: TGTGCCAGCAGCTTAGGAGGGGTCGATTCACCCCTCCACTTT
cdr3_aa: CASSLGGVDSPLHF

j_call: TRBJ1-3
d_call: NA
v_call: TRBV4-2
clone_size: NA
cdr3_nt: TGTGCCAGCAGCCAAGTGTTAGGTTCTCTTGGAAACACCATATATTTT
cdr3_aa: CASSQVLGSLGNTIYF

j_call: TRBJ2-3
d_call: NA
v_call: TRBV19
clone_size: NA
cdr3_nt: TGTGCCAGTAGTAGAGGCGGTGGGGGAGACACAGATACGCAGTATTTT
cdr3_aa: CASSRGGGGDTDTQYF

j_call: TRBJ2-3
d_call: NA
v_call: TRBV11-2
clone_size: few
cdr3_nt: TGTGCCAGCAGACTAGGAGATACGCAGTATTTT
cdr3_aa: CASRLGDTQYF

j_call: TRBJ1-5
d_call: NA
v_call: TRBV28
clone_size: NA
cdr3_nt: TGTGCCAGCAGTTCCTCCCTTACTTGGGGCTTAGAGCATTTT
cdr3_aa: CASSSSLTWGLEHF

j_call: TRBJ1-1
d_call: NA
v_call: TRBV6-5
clone_size: NA
cdr3_nt: TGTGCCAGCAGTTACTCGGGGGTTAGAGGAGCTTTCTTT
cdr3_aa: CASSYSGVRGAFF

j_call: TRBJ1-5
d_call: NA
v_call: TRBV6-4
clone_size: NA
cdr3_nt: TGTGCCAGCAGTGATAGGGAGGGTCAGCCCCAGCATTTT
cdr3_aa: CASSDREGQPQHF

j_call: TRBJ2-7
d_call: TRBD1
v_call: TRBV5-6
clone_size: NA
cdr3_nt: TGTGCCAGCAGCTTGGGGACAGGGGTAAGCTACGAGCAGTACTTC
cdr3_aa: CASSLGTGVSYEQYF

j_call: TRBJ2-3
d_call: TRBD2
v_call: TRBV11-1
clone_size: NA
cdr3_nt: TGTGCCAGCAGCCGGGACACGTCAGGGACTAGGGGAGATACGCAGTATTTT
cdr3_aa: CASSRDTSGTRGDTQYF

j_call: TRBJ2-5
d_call: NA
v_call: TRBV7-6
clone_size: NA
cdr3_nt: TGTGCCAGCAGCTTAGGGACACGTCAAGAGACCCAGTACTTC
cdr3_aa: CASSLGTRQETQYF

j_call: TRBJ1-5
d_call: NA
v_call: TRBV6-5
clone_size: few
cdr3_nt: TGTGCCAGCAGTTACAGGTTAGATCAGCCCCAGCATTTT
cdr3_aa: CASSYRLDQPQHF

j_call: TRBJ2-7
d_call: NA
v_call: TRBV11-1
clone_size: NA
cdr3_nt: TGTGCCAGCAGCTTATCCAGAACCTACGAGCAGTACTTC
cdr3_aa: CASSLSRTYEQYF

j_call: TRBJ1-1
d_call: NA
v_call: TRBV5-4
clone_size: NA
cdr3_nt: TGTGCCAGCAGCCCAGGGAATTCAATGAACACTGAAGCTTTCTTT
cdr3_aa: CASSPGNSMNTEAFF

j_call: TRBJ2-5
d_call: NA
v_call: TRBV28
clone_size: NA
cdr3_nt: TGTGCCAGCAGTCCCTCACTAGCATCTAAGACCCAGTACTTC
cdr3_aa: CASSPSLASKTQYF

j_call: TRBJ2-7
d_call: TRBD1
v_call: TRBV19
clone_size: NA
cdr3_nt: TGTGCCAGTAGTATGGCGGGACAGGCTTCCTACGAGCAGTACTTC
cdr3_aa: CASSMAGQASYEQYF

j_call: TRBJ2-5
d_call: NA
v_call: TRBV29-1
clone_size: once
cdr3_nt: TGCAGCGTTGAAGATCGAGTGACCCAGTACTTC
cdr3_aa: CSVEDRVTQYF

j_call: TRBJ2-3
d_call: TRBD2
v_call: TRBV28
clone_size: NA
cdr3_nt: TGTGCCAGCAGTTTCCTAGCGGGGACAGATACGCAGTATTTT
cdr3_aa: CASSFLAGTDTQYF

j_call: TRBJ2-3
d_call: NA
v_call: TRBV19
clone_size: NA
cdr3_nt: TGTGCCAGTACGCGGGGATACACAGATACGCAGTATTTT
cdr3_aa: CASTRGYTDTQYF

j_call: TRBJ1-3
d_call: NA
v_call: TRBV15
clone_size: once
cdr3_nt: TGTGCCACCAGCAGAGATTGGGCTTCTACTGGAAACACCATATATTTT
cdr3_aa: CATSRDWASTGNTIYF

j_call: TRBJ2-1
d_call: TRBD2
v_call: TRBV5-6
clone_size: NA
cdr3_nt: TGTGCCAGCAGCTTGGTTGGGGGGGCCTACAATGAGCAGTTCTTC
cdr3_aa: CASSLVGGAYNEQFF

j_call: TRBJ1-1
d_call: TRBD1
v_call: TRBV7-3
clone_size: NA
cdr3_nt: TGTGCCAGCAGCCCCGGGACAGCCTTCATGAACACTGAAGCTTTCTTT
cdr3_aa: CASSPGTAFMNTEAFF

j_call: TRBJ2-7
d_call: TRBD1
v_call: TRBV7-2
clone_size: NA
cdr3_nt: TGTGCCAGCAGCCGACAGGGATACGAGCAGTACTTC
cdr3_aa: CASSRQGYEQYF

j_call: TRBJ2-2
d_call: NA
v_call: TRBV4-3
clone_size: NA
cdr3_nt: TGCGCCAGCAGCCAAGATCTGGAAGGGGCTGGAACCGGGGAGCTGTTTTTT
cdr3_aa: CASSQDLEGAGTGELFF

j_call: TRBJ1-3
d_call: NA
v_call: TRBV25-1
clone_size: NA
cdr3_nt: TGTGCCAGCAGTAGAGACACCATATATTTT
cdr3_aa: CASSRDTIYF